Described below is a single T cell receptor (beta chain) sequence and its context. This sample is part of a study of T cells of healthy individuals. The CDR3 runs 12 residues. With 2 bases removed from V and 4 bases from J, the gap between germline ends came to 8 bases. Per the germline V gene, CDR1 is DFQATT and CDR2 is SNEGSKA (reference sequence). A single record per CDR3 protein comes from TCRdb applying MiXCR to the 5' RACE reads. The table lists more than 85,000 distinct CDR3 sequences, approximately 15% of them singletons. The V call is TRBV20-1, the J call TRBJ1-2; D remains ambiguous. The sequence was collected from a human donor in good health. This chain's CDR3 is CSARRRSYGYTF. CDR3 nucleotide sequence: TGCAGTGCTAGACGACGGAGCTATGGCTACACCTTC.